The rows below give T cell receptor beta chains drawn from one sample of a study of identifying expanded T cells in peripheral blood. The method was immunoSEQ multiplex PCR; TCRdb's version includes in-frame clones alone and lacks a portion of them. In the table there are 120,000 or so clones, approximately 88% of which are singletons. Sequencing input: blood. These receptors all stem from a person between 18 and 75 years old in good health. The CDR3 runs from the conserved cysteine through the conserved F or W. The D gene is left open where the match is weak. Clone sizes are given selectively: once, few, many, or a class where the clone is expanded.

size	V	J	D	DNA	CDR3
-	TRBV11-3	TRBJ1-2	TRBD1	TGTGCCAGCAGCATTACAGGGGACTATGGCTACACCTTC	CASSITGDYGYTF
once	TRBV18	TRBJ2-3	TRBD2	TGTGCCAGCTCACCAGCTCTAGCGGGGGTGGGCACAGATACGCAGTATTTT	CASSPALAGVGTDTQYF
-	TRBV30	TRBJ1-2	TRBD1	TGTGCCTGGAGTTTTGGGGACAGTGGCTACACCTTC	CAWSFGDSGYTF
once	TRBV5-6	TRBJ2-3	-	TGTGCCAGCAGCTCCCAGGACCGGGGCCTCCGTATAGATACGCAGTATTTT	CASSSQDRGLRIDTQYF
-	TRBV6-1	TRBJ1-2	TRBD1	TGTGCCACCCGGACAGGGATCGTTTGGGGCTACACCTTC	CATRTGIVWGYTF
-	TRBV18	TRBJ2-1	-	TGTGCCAGCTCACCAAGTCAGGGGACGAATGAGCAGTTCTTC	CASSPSQGTNEQFF
-	TRBV30	TRBJ2-7	-	TGTGCCTGGAGTACACTCTACGAGCAGTACTTC	CAWSTLYEQYF
-	TRBV5-1	TRBJ2-6	-	TGCGCCAGCAGCGACATAAAGAGCTCTGGGGCCAACGTCCTGACTTTC	CASSDIKSSGANVLTF
-	TRBV5-5	TRBJ2-5	-	TGTGCCAGCAGCAGCCCCGGACAGCTTACAGAGACCCAGTACTTC	CASSSPGQLTETQYF
-	TRBV5-1	TRBJ1-4	-	TGCGCCAGCAGCTTACAGGGAATTAATGAAAAACTGTTTTTT	CASSLQGINEKLFF
-	TRBV18	TRBJ1-1	-	TGTGCCAGCTCACCGCAGGGACGGGTAGCTTTCTTT	CASSPQGRVAFF
once	TRBV6-5	TRBJ1-1	-	TGTGCCAGCCAAAGGAGGGCGGACACTGAAGCTTTCTTT	CASQRRADTEAFF
-	TRBV4-1	TRBJ2-3	TRBD2	TGCGCCAGCAGCCAAGATCCTAGCGGGGAAACAGATACGCAGTATTTT	CASSQDPSGETDTQYF
few	TRBV7-9	TRBJ1-1	TRBD1	TGTGCCAGCAGCTTAGCGACAGGGGTGTTACCTGAAGCTTTCTTT	CASSLATGVLPEAFF
-	TRBV2	TRBJ2-1	-	TGTGCCAGCAGTGAGGGGCCACGAAGCGAGCAGTTCTTC	CASSEGPRSEQFF
-	TRBV9	TRBJ2-2	-	TGTGCCAGCAGCGTAGGAGGGGTTAACGGGGAGCTGTTTTTT	CASSVGGVNGELFF
once	TRBV5-1	TRBJ2-7	-	TGCGCCAGCAGCTCTTCAGGCTTCGAGCAGTACTTC	CASSSSGFEQYF